Presented here are 22 T cell receptor beta chains from one specimen sequenced in a study of human T cells and chemical hapten exposure. TCRdb re-derived calls from the RACE reads in MiXCR, one entry per CDR3 protein. The table lists 150,000 to 200,000 distinct CDR3 sequences, approximately 30% of them singletons. Regarding time point: patch test 3, about 24 weeks after DPC sensitization. Specified treatment: therapeutic diphenylcyclopropenone sensitization with weekly scalp DPC. The source was whole blood, collected in connection with sensitization to the hapten diphenylcyclopropenone (DPC). The source of these receptors is a young woman with alopecia areata. Some clones in this sample may be carry-over from other donors' samples.

Only one count was recorded for this clonotype. This chain links TRBV3-1 with TRBJ1-1; TRBD1 aligns across 7 bases. The CDR3 has 14 residues. Germline V gene sequence: CDR1 LGHDT, CDR2 YNNKEL (reference sequence). Trimming took 2 bases from V and 5 from J; bases not matched to a gene: 5. CDR3 in amino acids: CASSQRGQCTEAFF. DNA of the CDR3: TGTGCCAGCAGCCAAAGGGGACAGTGTACTGAAGCTTTCTTT.

This clonotype was counted only a few times. The rearrangement joins TRBV9 to TRBJ2-5, with 7 nucleotides matching TRBD2. This CDR3 contains 15 residues. Unmatched junction bases numbered 10, after V lost 3 bases and J lost 5 bases. CDR1 and CDR2 from the germline V gene are SGDLS and YYNGEE. CDR3 protein: CASSARLAEMETQYF. The CDR3 DNA is TGTGCCAGCAGCGCCCGACTAGCTGAAATGGAGACCCAGTACTTC.

This clonotype was detected only a few times. This chain uses TRBV10-3 with TRBJ2-5, with a possible D match to TRBD2 (6 bases). This CDR3 spans 12 amino acids. V lost 6 bases and J 4 bases, leaving 9 bases between the germline ends. CDR1 is ENHRY, CDR2 SYGVKD, per germline. The CDR3 region is CAISELAETQYF. CDR3 DNA: TGTGCCATCAGCGAACTAGCAGAGACCCAGTACTTC.

In its sample, this clonotype was seen a few times. V and J are TRBV7-8 and TRBJ2-7; D uncertain. This CDR3 has 14 amino acids. V dropped 1 base and J dropped 3 bases, with 10 bases sitting between them. Germline V CDR1 and CDR2: SGHVS, FQNEAQ. CDR3 amino acids: CASSLGQLNYEQYF. The CDR3 coding sequence is TGTGCCAGCAGCTTAGGGCAGCTTAACTACGAGCAGTACTTC. Looking up the rest from reference TRBV7-8 and TRBJ2-7 gives the full variable domain: GAGVSQSPRYKVAKRGQDVALRCDPISGHVSLFWYQQALGQGPEFLTYFQNEAQLDKSGLPSDRFFAERPEGSVSTLKIQRTQQEDSAVYLCASSLGQLNYEQYFGPGTRLTVT.

This rearrangement joins TRBV20-1 to TRBJ2-7; D might be TRBD2 (5 bases). The CDR3 sequence is 13 residues long. V was shortened by 5 bases and J by 2 bases, with 13 bases between the two germline ends. The V gene's germline CDR1 is DFQATT and CDR2 SNEGSKA (reference sequence). Here the CDR3 DNA reads TGCAGTGCTCTATCGGGGTTACCCTACGAGCAGTACTTC. Protein: CSALSGLPYEQYF.

The chain is built from TRBV29-1 and TRBJ2-7; D is possibly TRBD2 (5 bases). Germline lookup yields CDR1 SQVTM and CDR2 ANQGSEA. V was pared by 6 bases and J by 3 bases, with 12 bases between. This CDR3 is built from 12 residues. The DNA for the CDR3 is TGCAGCGTAGTACTAGGAAACTACGAGCAGTACTTC. Its protein product is CSVVLGNYEQYF.

This chain connects TRBV4-2 to TRBJ1-1; no firm D call. The V and J ends lost 3 bases and 1 base respectively, with 9 bases between them. There are 14 residues in the CDR3. CDR1 LGHNA and CDR2 YNFKEQ come from the germline V gene. CDR3 loop: CASSQRLGNTEAFF. CDR3 coding DNA: TGTGCCAGCAGCCAGCGTTTGGGGAACACTGAAGCTTTCTTT.

V is TRBV12-3 or TRBV12-4 and J is TRBJ2-1; D gene uncertain. V was pared by 5 bases and J by 10 bases, with 15 bases between. CDR3 size: 13 residues. The CDR3, as DNA: TGTGCCAGCAGTCTAAAAAGTCTGCTGGAGCAGTTCTTC. Amino acid sequence: CASSLKSLLEQFF.

This rearrangement joins TRBV20-1 to TRBJ2-7; 8 positions match TRBD2. This CDR3 is 14 amino acids long. V lost 3 bases, J lost 4 bases, and 8 bases stayed unmatched. Germline V gene data show CDR1 as DFQATT and CDR2 as SNEGSKA (reference sequence). Here the CDR3 reads CSASSGAGVYEQYF. The CDR3 DNA reads as TGCAGTGCTAGCTCCGGAGCGGGGGTTTACGAGCAGTACTTC.

In nucleotides, the CDR3 is TGTGCCATCAGTGGACTCGACAGCTATGGCTACACCTTC. The encoded protein is CAISGLDSYGYTF. This chain connects TRBV10-3 to TRBJ1-2; possibly TRBD1 for D (5 bases). This CDR3 has 13 amino acids. CDR1 is ENHRY and CDR2 is SYGVKD in the germline V gene. V was pared by 4 bases and J by 4 bases, with 10 bases between.

This clonotype showed up just a few times. J is TRBJ2-1 and V is TRBV7-2, with TRBD2 identical over 13 bases. Germline V gene data show CDR1 as SGHTA and CDR2 as FQGNSA. There are 19 residues in the CDR3. Unmatched junction bases numbered 12, after V lost 5 bases and J lost 2 bases. This CDR3 is CASSVTSGGAPSPYNEQFF. As DNA, the CDR3 is TGTGCCAGCAGCGTAACTAGCGGGGGGGCGCCCAGCCCCTACAATGAGCAGTTCTTC.

The CDR3 DNA is TGTGCCTGGAGTGTACGGGCCCCCGCTGAGCAGTTCTTC. Translation gives CAWSVRAPAEQFF. This chain connects TRBV30 to TRBJ2-1; no reliable D call. There are 13 residues in the CDR3. The V end was cut by 0 bases, the J end by 9 bases, with 12 bases between. Germline-derived CDR1 and CDR2 are GTSNPN and SVGIG (reference sequence).

J is TRBJ2-4 and V is TRBV20-1; D is unresolved. CDR1 and CDR2 (germline): DFQATT, SNEGSKA (reference sequence). The CDR3 consists of 12 residues. The V end was cut by 6 bases, the J end by 4 bases, with 10 bases between. CDR3 in amino acids: CSALRHKNIQYF. The DNA of the CDR3 is TGCAGTGCCCTCCGGCATAAAAACATTCAGTACTTC.

This sequence joins TRBV20-1 and TRBJ2-1, with TRBD1 identical over 8 bases. Germline values: CDR1 DFQATT, CDR2 SNEGSKA (reference sequence). The length of the CDR3 is 15 residues. V was pared by 3 bases and J by 6 bases, with 10 bases of the junction left unmatched. The CDR3 loop is CSASPTGGFSNEQFF. The CDR3 region has the DNA TGCAGTGCTAGCCCCACAGGGGGATTCTCCAATGAGCAGTTCTTC.

This clonotype showed up just a few times. The chain couples TRBV4-1 to TRBJ2-3; 10 bases match TRBD2. V was pared by 5 bases and J by 1 base, with 9 bases of the junction left unmatched. The CDR3 is made up of 17 amino acids. Germline CDR1 is MGHRA and CDR2 is YSYEKL. The CDR3 loop is CASSVHTGTSGTDTQYF. CDR3 in DNA: TGCGCCAGCAGCGTCCACACCGGGACTAGCGGCACAGATACGCAGTATTTT.

V usage is TRBV6-5 and J usage is TRBJ2-6, with 12 positions matching TRBD2. This CDR3 contains 19 residues. CDR1 and CDR2 (germline): MNHEY, SVGAGI. V gave up 4 bases and J gave up 0 bases; unmatched junction bases: 7. The CDR3 DNA reads as TGTGCCAGCAGTTCGCCGGGACTAGCGGGCGGCTCTGGGGCCAACGTCCTGACTTTC. Translating it yields CASSSPGLAGGSGANVLTF.

V and J are TRBV29-1 and TRBJ2-1; D could derive from TRBD1 or TRBD2 (5 bases each). V was trimmed by 8 bases and J by 2 bases, leaving 16 bases between them. The CDR3 spans 14 residues. Per the germline V gene, CDR1 is SQVTM and CDR2 is ANQGSEA. Here the CDR3 reads CSTIKGTPYNEQFF. In nucleotides, the CDR3 is TGCAGCACAATAAAAGGGACCCCCTACAATGAGCAGTTCTTC.

The chain couples TRBV2 to TRBJ1-5; no clear D. The CDR3 runs to 15 residues. Germline V CDR1 and CDR2: SNHLY, FYNNEI. V lost 7 bases and J lost 2, with 15 bases in between. The CDR3 DNA sequence: TGTGCCAGCACCGATACCGAGCCGGGCAATCAGCCCCAGCATTTT. Translating it yields CASTDTEPGNQPQHF. The full variable domain, its missing parts supplied by reference TRBV2 and TRBJ1-5, is EPEVTQTPSHQVTQMGQEVILRCVPISNHLYFYWYRQILGQKVEFLVSFYNNEISEKSEIFDDQFSVERPDGSNFTLKIRSTKLEDSAMYFCASTDTEPGNQPQHFGDGTRLSIL.

This chain connects TRBV29-1 to TRBJ2-2; 9 bases fit TRBD2. After removal of 4 bases from V and 4 bases from J, the junction contained 1 base not matched to a gene. The CDR3 runs 13 residues. Looked up from germline, CDR1 is SQVTM and CDR2 is ANQGSEA. In DNA form, the CDR3 reads TGCAGCGTTGGCGGGAGGGTCACCGGGGAGCTGTTTTTT. The encoded protein is CSVGGRVTGELFF.

This clonotype was counted only a few times. This chain joins TRBV5-1 and TRBJ2-1; 9 bases map to TRBD2. Losses at the gene ends were 1 base for V and 4 bases for J; bases not matched to a gene: 3. The CDR3 is 15 amino acids. Germline values: CDR1 SGHRS, CDR2 YFSETQ. Written as DNA, the CDR3 is TGCGCCAGCAGCTTGCGGCTAGCGGGATACAATGAGCAGTTCTTC. Translated: CASSLRLAGYNEQFF.

This clonotype has only a few counts. This sequence joins TRBV29-1 and TRBJ1-4; D is uncertain. Germline loops: CDR1 SQVTM, CDR2 ANQGSEA. V was clipped by 0 bases and J by 10 bases, with 12 bases between them. CDR3 size: 13 residues. CDR3 loop: CSVEEEGAGKLFF. CDR3 coding DNA: TGCAGCGTTGAAGAAGAGGGCGCGGGAAAACTGTTTTTT. Full variable domain (outside the CDR3, taken from reference TRBV29-1 and TRBJ1-4): SAVISQKPSRDICQRGTSLTIQCQVDSQVTMMFWYRQQPGQSLTLIATANQGSEATYESGFVIDKFPISRPNLTFSTLTVSNMSPEDSSIYLCSVEEEGAGKLFFGSGTQLSVL.

There are a few counts of this clonotype. The chain uses TRBV24-1 and TRBJ2-5; a possible D gene is TRBD2 (6 bases). Germline V gives CDR1 KGHDR, CDR2 SFDVKD. V lost 2 bases and J 5 bases, leaving 23 bases between the germline ends. The CDR3 sequence is 18 residues long. CDR3 sequence (DNA): TGTGCCACCAGTGATTGTCAGATCCCGGGACTTAGAACGGAGACCCAGTACTTC. Amino acids: CATSDCQIPGLRTETQYF.